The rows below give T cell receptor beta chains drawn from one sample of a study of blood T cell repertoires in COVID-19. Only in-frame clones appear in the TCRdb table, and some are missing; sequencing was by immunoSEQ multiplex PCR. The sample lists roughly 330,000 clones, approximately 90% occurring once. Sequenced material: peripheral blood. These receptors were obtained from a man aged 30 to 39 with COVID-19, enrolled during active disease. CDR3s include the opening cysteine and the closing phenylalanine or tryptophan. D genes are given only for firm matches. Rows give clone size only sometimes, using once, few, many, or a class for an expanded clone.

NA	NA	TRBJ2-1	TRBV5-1	CASSQSSSYNEQFF	TGCGCCAGCAGCCAGTCAAGCTCCTACAATGAGCAGTTCTTC
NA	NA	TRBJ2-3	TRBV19	CASTFGGAQGTQYF	TGTGCCAGTACCTTCGGAGGGGCCCAGGGTACGCAGTATTTT
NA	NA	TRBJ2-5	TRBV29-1	CSVTTFQETQYF	TGCAGCGTGACGACATTCCAAGAGACCCAGTACTTC
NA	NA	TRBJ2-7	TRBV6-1	CASSEGWTYEQYF	TGTGCCAGCAGTGAGGGCTGGACTTACGAGCAGTACTTC
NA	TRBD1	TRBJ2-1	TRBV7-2	CASSLWDRPYNEQFF	TGTGCCAGCAGCTTATGGGACAGGCCCTACAATGAGCAGTTCTTC
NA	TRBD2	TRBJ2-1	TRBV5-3	CARSWARLAVNNEQFF	TGTGCCAGAAGCTGGGCGCGACTAGCCGTGAACAATGAGCAGTTCTTC
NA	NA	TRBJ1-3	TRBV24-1	CATSGDTDGNTIYF	TGTGCCACCAGTGGCGACACAGATGGAAACACCATATATTTT
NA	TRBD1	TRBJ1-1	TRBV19	CASTRGLRGTEAFF	TGTGCCAGTACCAGGGGGCTGAGGGGCACTGAAGCTTTCTTT
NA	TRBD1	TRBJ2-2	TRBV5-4	CASSPGQGPNTGELFF	TGTGCCAGCAGCCCGGGACAGGGACCCAACACCGGGGAGCTGTTTTTT
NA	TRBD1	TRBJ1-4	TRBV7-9	CASSLERGRQGVNEKLFF	TGTGCCAGCAGCTTAGAAAGGGGAAGACAGGGCGTTAATGAAAAACTGTTTTTT
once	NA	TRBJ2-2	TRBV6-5	CASSSGRINTGELFF	TGTGCCAGCAGTTCAGGGAGGATAAACACCGGGGAGCTGTTTTTT
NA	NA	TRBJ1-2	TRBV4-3	CASSLDHLTTGLSYGYTF	TGCGCCAGCAGCCTAGACCACTTGACCACAGGGTTGAGTTATGGCTACACCTTC
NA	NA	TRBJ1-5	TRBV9	CASSPTGNSNQPQHF	TGTGCCAGCAGCCCAACAGGGAATAGCAATCAGCCCCAGCATTTT
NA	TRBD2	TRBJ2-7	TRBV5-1	CASSLGLAGPTLSYEQYF	TGCGCCAGCAGCTTGGGACTAGCGGGCCCAACGCTATCCTACGAGCAGTACTTC
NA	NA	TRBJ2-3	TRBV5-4	CASTRGNRDTDTQYF	TGTGCCAGCACCCGGGGAAACAGGGACACAGATACGCAGTATTTT